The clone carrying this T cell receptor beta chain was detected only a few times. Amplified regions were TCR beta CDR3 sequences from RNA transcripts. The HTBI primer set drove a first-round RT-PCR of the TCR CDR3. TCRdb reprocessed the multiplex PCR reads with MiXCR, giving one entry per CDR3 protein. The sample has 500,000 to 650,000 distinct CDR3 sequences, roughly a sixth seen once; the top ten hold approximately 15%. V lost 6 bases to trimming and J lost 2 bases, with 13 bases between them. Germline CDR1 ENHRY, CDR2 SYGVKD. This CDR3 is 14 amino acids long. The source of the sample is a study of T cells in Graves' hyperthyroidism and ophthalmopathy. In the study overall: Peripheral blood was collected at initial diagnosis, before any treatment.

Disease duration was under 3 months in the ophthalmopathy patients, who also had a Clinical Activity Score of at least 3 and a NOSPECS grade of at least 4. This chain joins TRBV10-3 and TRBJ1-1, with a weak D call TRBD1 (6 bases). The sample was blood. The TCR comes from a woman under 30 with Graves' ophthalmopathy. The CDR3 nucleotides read TGTGCCATCAGGGTAGGGGACACTAACACTGAAGCTTTCTTT. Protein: CAIRVGDTNTEAFF.